The 18 T cell receptor beta chains reported below all come from one sample, sequenced in a study of cytomegalovirus exposure and HLA in healthy donors. Amplification used 60 Vbeta primers and 13 Jbeta primers. The table came from immunoSEQ multiplex PCR; TCRdb's copy has only in-frame clones and leaves some out. Among about 150,000 clones, about 80% were seen once, and the ten largest hold roughly 1.6%. Sequencing was done on a sample of PBMCs. The receptors were sampled from a man aged 40-49 years in good health and CMV-seronegative.

V gene TRBV4-2 combines with J gene TRBJ2-5, with a weak D call TRBD2 (5 bases). V was shortened by 0 bases and J by 1 base, with 9 bases between the two germline ends. Looked up from germline, CDR1 is LGHNA and CDR2 is YNFKEQ. The CDR3 has 15 residues. In DNA, the CDR3 is TGTGCCAGCAGCCAAGATCCAGCGGCCCAAGAGACCCAGTACTTC. Its protein is CASSQDPAAQETQYF.

The rearrangement joins TRBV9 to TRBJ2-1; D remains ambiguous. The CDR3 has 12 residues. Germline CDR1 is SGDLS and CDR2 is YYNGEE. Trimming took off 4 bases at V and 6 bases at J, with 8 bases between the two ends. The CDR3 nucleotides read TGTGCCAGCAGCTATTACAGCAATGAGCAGTTCTTC. Amino acids: CASSYYSNEQFF.

The chain uses TRBV7-2 and TRBJ2-3; D unclear. Trimming pared 0 bases from V and 2 bases from J, leaving 12 bases between. Germline loops: CDR1 SGHTA, CDR2 FQGNSA. The CDR3 spans 16 residues. DNA for the CDR3: TGTGCCAGCAGCTTAGCGCTATGGGCCAACACAGATACGCAGTATTTT. It encodes CASSLALWANTDTQYF.

The gene calls are TRBV7-3 and TRBJ2-7, with 13 nucleotides matching TRBD2. The germline gives CDR1 SGHTA, CDR2 FQGTGA. The V and J ends lost 5 bases and 6 bases, in that order; junction bases with no gene match: 4. The CDR3 contains 14 residues. CDR3 residues: CASSPGLAGVEQYF. CDR3 bases: TGTGCCAGCAGCCCCGGACTAGCGGGAGTCGAGCAGTACTTC.

The chain uses TRBV7-9 and TRBJ2-1; 7 bases match TRBD2. Germline lookup yields CDR1 SEHNR and CDR2 FQNEAQ (reference sequence). The CDR3 runs to 13 residues. The CDR3 coding sequence is TGTGGGGGGACTAAGATCTCCTACAATGAGCAGTTCTTC. The encoded protein is CGGTKISYNEQFF.

This clone was detected once. V is TRBV19 and J is TRBJ2-6; D gene uncertain. Trimming removed 5 bases from V and 1 base from J, with 12 bases in between. The CDR3 has 16 residues. Germline loops: CDR1 LNHDA, CDR2 SQIVND (reference sequence). CDR3 nucleotide sequence: TGTGCCAGTAGTCCCCTTAGCTATTCTGGGGCCAACGTCCTGACTTTC. Protein product: CASSPLSYSGANVLTF.

The count of this clone is one. J is TRBJ1-5 and V is TRBV28, with a tentative D call TRBD1 (5 bases). The CDR3 sequence is 13 residues long. Germline V gene lookup returns CDR1 MDHEN and CDR2 SYDVKM. V was cut by 2 bases and J by 5 bases, with 7 bases left in between. CDR3 region: CASSLDSHQPQHF. In nucleotides, the CDR3 is TGTGCCAGCAGTTTAGACAGCCATCAGCCCCAGCATTTT.

The chain couples TRBV6-4 to TRBJ2-1; 10 positions match TRBD2. Germline CDR1 and CDR2: MRHNA and SNTAGT. The CDR3 has 16 residues. Trimming cost V 5 bases and J 1 base; bases outside gene matches: 5. CDR3 coding DNA: TGTGCCAGCAGTTTTCAAGCGGGAGGGTCCTACAATGAGCAGTTCTTC. Its translation: CASSFQAGGSYNEQFF.

The chain carries TRBV27 and TRBJ2-4; D may be TRBD2 (6 bases). Germline V lookup: CDR1 MNHEY, CDR2 SMNVEV (reference sequence). CDR3 length: 14 residues. With 4 bases removed from V and 6 bases from J, the gap between germline ends came to 13 bases. The CDR3 DNA sequence: TGTGCCAGCAGTTCCCCGGTGGGGGGAAACATTCAGTACTTC. Encoded protein: CASSSPVGGNIQYF.

This clone occurred once. V and J are TRBV27 and TRBJ1-1, with D tentatively TRBD1 (6 bases). V was clipped by 8 bases and J by 4 bases, with 14 bases between them. CDR1 is MNHEY, CDR2 SMNVEV, per germline (reference sequence). The CDR3 extends over 13 amino acids. The CDR3 protein is CASRTHRVTEAFF. CDR3 coding DNA: TGTGCCAGCCGCACTCACAGGGTCACTGAAGCTTTCTTT.

Comments on this clone: Because it lacks the conserved phenylalanine or tryptophan at the end, this CDR3 is likely a read error. The chain is built from TRBV9 and TRBJ1-2, with 7 bases aligning to TRBD1. Looked up from germline, CDR1 is SGDLS and CDR2 is YYNGEE. This CDR3 region has 15 residues. V lost 3 bases and J lost 5; bases outside the gene matches: 10. CDR3 loop: CASSARDSRRYGYTL. Written as DNA, the CDR3 is TGTGCCAGCAGCGCGAGGGACAGTCGAAGATATGGCTACACCCTC.

The chain joins TRBV27 to TRBJ2-5, with TRBD2 as a possible D gene (6 bases). The CDR3 is made up of 17 amino acids. The V end lost 2 bases, the J end lost 0 bases, and 16 bases lay between the germline ends. CDR1 is MNHEY, CDR2 SMNVEV, per germline (reference sequence). CDR3 in amino acids: CASSLLSGRTYQETQYF. The DNA for the CDR3 is TGTGCCAGCAGTTTACTAAGCGGGCGGACGTACCAAGAGACCCAGTACTTC.

The genes are TRBV7-9 and TRBJ1-2; D unresolved. The germline V and J ends were trimmed by 3 bases and 5 bases, with 10 bases remaining between them. Looked up from germline, CDR1 is SEHNR and CDR2 is FQNEAQ (reference sequence). CDR3 size: 13 residues. CDR3 nucleotides: TGTGCCAGCAGCTTCGGCGAGGAGTATGGCTACACCTTC. Translated: CASSFGEEYGYTF.

This chain's CDR3 is CASSLAFLSYEQYF. The DNA of the CDR3 is TGTGCCAGCAGCTTAGCCTTCCTATCCTACGAGCAGTACTTC. The chain links TRBV11-1 to TRBJ2-7, with D uncertain. Per the germline V gene, CDR1 is SGHAT and CDR2 is FQDESV (reference sequence). V was clipped by 0 bases and J by 1 base, with 7 bases between them. The CDR3 consists of 14 residues.

V usage is TRBV9 and J usage is TRBJ2-1; 11 bases line up with TRBD2. Looked up from germline, CDR1 is SGDLS and CDR2 is YYNGEE. V trimming: 0 bases; J trimming: 8 bases; junction bases outside the gene matches: 4. This CDR3 is 15 amino acids long. This CDR3 reads CASSVVASGRYEQFF. CDR3 nucleotide sequence: TGTGCCAGCAGCGTAGTGGCTAGCGGGAGGTATGAGCAGTTCTTC.

Only a few counts were recorded for this clone. The rearrangement links TRBV5-1 to TRBJ1-1; tentative D call: TRBD1 (6 bases). V dropped 4 bases and J dropped 5 bases, with 21 bases sitting between them. CDR3 length equals 16 residues. The germline V gene encodes CDR1 SGHRS and CDR2 YFSETQ. CDR3 DNA sequence: TGCGCCAGCAGCAACCGGGAGGGGGTGTGGGGTACTGAAGCTTTCTTT. Encoded protein: CASSNREGVWGTEAFF.

The chain links TRBV2 to TRBJ1-6; 7 bases align to TRBD1. V gave up 7 bases and J gave up 7 bases; unmatched junction bases: 22. CDR1 and CDR2 (germline): SNHLY, FYNNEI. The CDR3 consists of 19 residues. This CDR3 is CASNFELSGTEKSNSPLHF. CDR3 bases: TGTGCCAGCAACTTTGAACTCTCAGGGACAGAAAAATCCAATTCACCCCTCCACTTT.

The V gene is TRBV14, the J gene TRBJ2-4, with 16 bases matching TRBD2. V gave up 4 bases and J gave up 7 bases; unmatched junction bases: 7. The CDR3 totals 17 residues. Germline V CDR1 and CDR2: SGHDN, FVKESK. The CDR3 loop reads CASSPGTSGRAGNIQYF. CDR3 in DNA: TGTGCCAGCAGCCCAGGGACTAGCGGGAGGGCCGGCAACATTCAGTACTTC. Looking up the rest from reference TRBV14 and TRBJ2-4 gives the full variable domain: EAGVTQFPSHSVIEKGQTVTLRCDPISGHDNLYWYRRVMGKEIKFLLHFVKESKQDESGMPNNRFLAERTGGTYSTLKVQPAELEDSGVYFCASSPGTSGRAGNIQYFGAGTRLSVL.